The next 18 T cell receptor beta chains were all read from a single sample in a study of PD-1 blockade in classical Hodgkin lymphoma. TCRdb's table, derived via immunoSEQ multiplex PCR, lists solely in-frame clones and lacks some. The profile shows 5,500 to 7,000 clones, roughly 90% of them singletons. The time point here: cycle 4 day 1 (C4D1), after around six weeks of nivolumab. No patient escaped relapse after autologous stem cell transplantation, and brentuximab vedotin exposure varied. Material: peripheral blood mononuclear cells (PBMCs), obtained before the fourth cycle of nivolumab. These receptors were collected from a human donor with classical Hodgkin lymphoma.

The CDR3 here is CASSLYSESGGYTF. The CDR3, as DNA: TGTGCCAGCAGCTTGTATAGCGAGTCGGGCGGCTACACCTTC. The genes are TRBV5-6 and TRBJ1-2, with D hard to call. CDR1 SGHDT and CDR2 YYEEEE come from the germline V gene. Trimming pared 1 base from V and 8 bases from J, leaving 15 bases between. The CDR3 consists of 14 residues.

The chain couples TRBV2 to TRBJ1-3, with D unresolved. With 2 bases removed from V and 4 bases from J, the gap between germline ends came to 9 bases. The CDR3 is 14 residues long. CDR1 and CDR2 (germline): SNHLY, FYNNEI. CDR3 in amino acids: CASSELGIGNTIYF. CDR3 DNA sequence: TGTGCCAGCAGTGAACTGGGTATCGGAAACACCATATATTTT.

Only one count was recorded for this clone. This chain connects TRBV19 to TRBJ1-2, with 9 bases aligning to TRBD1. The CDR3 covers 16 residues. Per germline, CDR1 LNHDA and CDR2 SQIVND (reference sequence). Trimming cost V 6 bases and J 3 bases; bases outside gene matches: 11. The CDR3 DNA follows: TGTGCCAGTAGCCCTTGGACAGGGGACTATCACTATGGCTACACCTTC. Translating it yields CASSPWTGDYHYGYTF.

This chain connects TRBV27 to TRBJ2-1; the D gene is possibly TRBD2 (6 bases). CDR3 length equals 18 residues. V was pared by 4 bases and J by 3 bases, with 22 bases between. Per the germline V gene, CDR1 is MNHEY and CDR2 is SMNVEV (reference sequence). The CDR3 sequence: CASSSPLSSGLHYNEQFF. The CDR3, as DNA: TGTGCCAGCAGTTCCCCTCTTTCCTCGGGACTCCACTACAATGAGCAGTTCTTC.

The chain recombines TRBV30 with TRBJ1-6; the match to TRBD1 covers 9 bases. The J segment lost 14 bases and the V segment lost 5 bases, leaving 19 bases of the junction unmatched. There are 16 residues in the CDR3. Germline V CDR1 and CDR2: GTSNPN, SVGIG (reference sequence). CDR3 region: CAWRFPGTGSVGALHF. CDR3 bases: TGTGCCTGGCGCTTTCCCGGGACAGGGTCCGTGGGGGCCCTCCACTTT.

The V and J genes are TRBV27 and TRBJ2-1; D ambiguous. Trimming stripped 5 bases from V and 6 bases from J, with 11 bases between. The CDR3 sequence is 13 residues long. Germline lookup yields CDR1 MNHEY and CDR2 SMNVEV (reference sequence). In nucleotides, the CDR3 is TGTGCCAGCAGTGGGTGGCTAGGCAATGAGCAGTTCTTC. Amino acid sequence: CASSGWLGNEQFF.

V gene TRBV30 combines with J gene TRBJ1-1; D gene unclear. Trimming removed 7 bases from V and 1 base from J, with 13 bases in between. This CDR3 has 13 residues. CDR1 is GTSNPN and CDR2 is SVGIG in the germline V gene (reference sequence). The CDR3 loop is CAFRANPNTEAFF. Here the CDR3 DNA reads TGTGCCTTCCGGGCCAATCCGAACACTGAAGCTTTCTTT.

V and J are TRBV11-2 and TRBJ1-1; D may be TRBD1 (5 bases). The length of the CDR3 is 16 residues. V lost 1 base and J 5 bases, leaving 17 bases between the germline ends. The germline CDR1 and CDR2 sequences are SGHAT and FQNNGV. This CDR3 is CASSLVPTRGGTEAFF. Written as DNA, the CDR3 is TGTGCCAGCAGCTTAGTCCCTACACGTGGGGGGACTGAAGCTTTCTTT.

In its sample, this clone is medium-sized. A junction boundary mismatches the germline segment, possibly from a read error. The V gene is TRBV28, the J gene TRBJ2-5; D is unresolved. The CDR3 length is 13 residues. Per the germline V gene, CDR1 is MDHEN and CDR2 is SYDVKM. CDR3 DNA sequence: TGTGCCAGCAGTTTCACTGAACAAGAGGCCCAGTACTTC. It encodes CASSFTEQEAQYF.

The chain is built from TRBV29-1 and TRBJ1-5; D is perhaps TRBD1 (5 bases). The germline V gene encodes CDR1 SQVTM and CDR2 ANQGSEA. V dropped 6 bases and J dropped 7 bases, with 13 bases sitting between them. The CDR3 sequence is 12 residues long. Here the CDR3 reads CSVSRDGQPQHF. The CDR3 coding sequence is TGCAGCGTGTCCAGGGATGGACAGCCCCAGCATTTT.

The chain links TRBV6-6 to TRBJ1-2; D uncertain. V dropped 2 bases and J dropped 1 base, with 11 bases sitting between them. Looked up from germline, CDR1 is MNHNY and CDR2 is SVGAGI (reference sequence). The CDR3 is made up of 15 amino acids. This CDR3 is CASSYVLPLNYGYTF. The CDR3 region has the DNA TGTGCCAGCAGTTACGTCCTTCCCCTTAACTATGGCTACACCTTC.

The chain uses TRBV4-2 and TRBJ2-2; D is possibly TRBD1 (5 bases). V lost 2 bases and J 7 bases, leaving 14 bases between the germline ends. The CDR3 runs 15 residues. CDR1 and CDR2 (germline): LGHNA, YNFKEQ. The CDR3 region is CASSQWTTGHGELFF. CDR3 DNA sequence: TGTGCCAGCAGCCAATGGACCACCGGACACGGGGAGCTGTTTTTT.

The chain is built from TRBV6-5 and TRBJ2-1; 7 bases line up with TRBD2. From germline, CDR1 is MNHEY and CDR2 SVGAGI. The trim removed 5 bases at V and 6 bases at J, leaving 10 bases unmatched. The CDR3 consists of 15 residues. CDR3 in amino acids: CASSLTGGSINEQFF. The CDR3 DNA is TGTGCCAGCAGTCTTACGGGGGGAAGCATCAATGAGCAGTTCTTC.

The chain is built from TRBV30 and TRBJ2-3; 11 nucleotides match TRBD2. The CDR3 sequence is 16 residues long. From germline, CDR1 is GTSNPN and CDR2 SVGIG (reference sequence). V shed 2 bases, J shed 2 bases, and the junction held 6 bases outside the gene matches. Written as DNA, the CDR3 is TGTGCCTGGAGTATGGGTAGCGGGGGGGCCACAGATACGCAGTATTTT. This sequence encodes CAWSMGSGGATDTQYF.

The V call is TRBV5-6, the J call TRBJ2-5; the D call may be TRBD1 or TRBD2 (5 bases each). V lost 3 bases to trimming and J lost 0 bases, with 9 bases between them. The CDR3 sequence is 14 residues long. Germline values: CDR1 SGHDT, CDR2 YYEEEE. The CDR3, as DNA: TGTGCCAGCAGCTCGGGACCGAACCAAGAGACCCAGTACTTC. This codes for CASSSGPNQETQYF.

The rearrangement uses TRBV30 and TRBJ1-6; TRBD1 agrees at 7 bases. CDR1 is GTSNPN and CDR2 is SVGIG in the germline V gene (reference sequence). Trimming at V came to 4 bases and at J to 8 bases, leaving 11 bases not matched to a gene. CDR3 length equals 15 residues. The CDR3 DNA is TGTGCCTGGACCCATCCAGACAGGGCCCATTCACCCCTCCACTTT. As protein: CAWTHPDRAHSPLHF.

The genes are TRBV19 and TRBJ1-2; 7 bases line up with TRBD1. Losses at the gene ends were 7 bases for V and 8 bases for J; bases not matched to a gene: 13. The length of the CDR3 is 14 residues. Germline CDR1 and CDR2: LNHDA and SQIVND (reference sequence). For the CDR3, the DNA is TGTGCCAGTACCATGGAAGGGGGCCCTGTAGGCTACACCTTC. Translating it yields CASTMEGGPVGYTF.

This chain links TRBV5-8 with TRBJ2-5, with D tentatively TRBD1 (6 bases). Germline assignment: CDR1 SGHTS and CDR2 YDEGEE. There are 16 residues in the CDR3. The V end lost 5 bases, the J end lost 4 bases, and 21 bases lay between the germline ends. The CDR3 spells CASSPDWGRRPETQYF. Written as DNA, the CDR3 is TGTGCCAGCAGTCCGGACTGGGGGCGCAGACCAGAGACCCAGTACTTC. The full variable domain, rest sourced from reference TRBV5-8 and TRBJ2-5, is EAGVTQSPTHLIKTRGQQATLRCSPISGHTSVYWYQQALGLGLQFLLWYDEGEERNRGNFPPRFSGRQFPNYSSELNVNALELEDSALYLCASSPDWGRRPETQYFGPGTRLLVL.